This record looks at one TCR beta chain sequence and its context. Its antigen is undetermined. The sample originates from a study of CD8+ T cells in alopecia areata. Findings and limits, study-wide: Scalp samples also yield sequences from resident alphabeta T cells of normal skin.

Reverse transcription of extracted RNA yielded cDNA, which provided the sequencing template. This table comes from immunoSEQ multiplex PCR, and its TCRdb copy is limited to in-frame clones, with some not included. The sample has over 110,000 clones; 51% are singletons. Peripheral blood and lesional scalp punch biopsies were taken from alopecia areata patients. With V trimmed by 7 bases and J by 4 bases, 15 bases remained unmatched. The CDR3 has 17 residues. Germline V gene sequence: CDR1 MNHEY, CDR2 SMNVEV (reference sequence). The sample was CD4+ T cells sorted from blood, taken at week 0. The gene calls are TRBV27 and TRBJ2-2, with 7 bases matching TRBD2. The receptor comes from a human donor with alopecia areata. The CDR3 DNA is TGTGCCAGCACGCGCCTGGGGGGGAGAGGTGGCACCGGGGAGCTGTTTTTT. Protein sequence: CASTRLGGRGGTGELFF.